This T cell receptor beta chain was obtained from a study of blood T cell repertoires in COVID-19. The wider study: Acute and convalescent COVID-19 specimens originated in the United States, Italy and Spain. Sources were T cells, B-cell-depleted T cells, or PBMCs; the material itself was cDNA or gDNA.

From germline, CDR1 is KGHDR and CDR2 SFDVKD. The germline V and J ends were trimmed by 1 base and 6 bases, with 21 bases remaining between them. This CDR3 is 18 amino acids long. This clone was counted a single time. As handled by the study authors: Using reference gene primer amplification, nucleated cell counts were estimated. Assay: immunoSEQ multiplex PCR; the TCRdb copy retains only in-frame clones and omits some. V, J and clone size are those of that table, while D and trimming were read from the DNA. The sample consists of some 96,000 clones, about 89% of them appearing once. Sequencing input: peripheral blood. The TCR sequence derives from a man in his forties or fifties with acute or convalescent COVID-19. The chain links TRBV24-1 to TRBJ2-1; weak D call: TRBD2 (7 bases). The DNA of the CDR3 is TGTGCCACCAGTGATTTTGGGACTAACAGGAGGGGGGGCAATGAGCAGTTCTTC. It yields the protein CATSDFGTNRRGGNEQFF.